At least ten counts were recorded for the clone carrying this T cell receptor (beta chain). Its antigen is still unknown. TCRdb fed the 5' RACE reads into MiXCR, producing one record per CDR3 protein. This sample has 70,000 or so distinct CDR3 sequences, with 5.2% found just once. The data originate from a study of neurological immune-mediated disorders. Study-wide points: The most TCR clonal expansion was seen in HTLV-1-associated myelopathy, whereas the least was seen in multiple sclerosis, below the level in healthy controls. The repertoires of 18 of 34 multiple sclerosis patients fell into one related-CDR3 cluster (a possible signature) under phylogenetic grouping.

Germline CDR1 is SGHDT and CDR2 is YYEEEE. Trimming left V 2 bases short and J 2 bases short, with 16 bases between. The CDR3 has 16 amino acids. This sequence was found in a woman under 40 with multiple sclerosis. Sequencing used PBMCs. The chain joins TRBV5-6 to TRBJ1-2; D is unresolved. The chain's CDR3 is CASSFVATPSNYGYTF. The DNA of the CDR3 is TGTGCCAGCAGCTTCGTCGCGACCCCATCAAACTATGGCTACACCTTC.